This T cell receptor beta chain is drawn from a study of cytomegalovirus exposure and HLA in healthy donors. V lost 7 bases to trimming and J lost 1 base, with 17 bases between them. The CDR3 has 15 residues. The germline CDR1 and CDR2 sequences are SGHRS and YFSETQ. Some clones are missing from TCRdb's copy, which holds only in-frame ones; the method was immunoSEQ multiplex PCR. The sample yields about 160,000 clones, about 88% seen once. Sequencing was performed on PBMCs. The rearrangement uses TRBV5-1 and TRBJ1-2; D gene unclear. The sequence came from a man aged 18 to 29 in good health and CMV-seronegative. The CDR3 bases are TGCGCCAGCGACGAAGGAGCAACCAATAACTATGGCTACACCTTC. Translated, it gives CASDEGATNNYGYTF. Complete variable domain (other parts from reference TRBV5-1 and TRBJ1-2): KAGVTQTPRYLIKTRGQQVTLSCSPISGHRSVSWYQQTPGQGLQFLFEYFSETQRNKGNFPGRFSGRQFSNSRSEMNVSTLELGDSALYLCASDEGATNNYGYTFGSGTRLTVV.